The 30 T cell receptor beta chains presented below share a single source sample, sequenced in a study of T-cell reconstitution after alpha-beta-depleted transplantation in children. It was with unique molecular identifiers that the TCRbeta library was prepared. A single record per CDR3 protein comes from TCRdb applying MiXCR to the PCR reads. The profile shows about 580,000 distinct CDR3 sequences, 20% to 25% of them singletons. The material was PBMCs, mostly from graft donor cells, obtained 360 days after TCRalphabeta/CD19-depleted stem cell transplant. Source of these receptors: a boy under two years old who had a stem cell transplant for acute myeloid leukemia, so the T cells may come from the graft donor.

The CDR3 DNA reads as TGTGCCAGCAGCTTAGGCATGACAGCTGAGCAGTTCTTC. Protein product: CASSLGMTAEQFF. The J gene is TRBJ2-1, the V gene TRBV7-2; D might be TRBD1 (5 bases). Germline CDR1 reads SGHTA; CDR2 reads FQGNSA. This CDR3 has 13 residues. V dropped 1 base and J dropped 9 bases, with 10 bases sitting between them.

This chain uses TRBV7-2 with TRBJ2-2; D is undetermined. There are 16 residues in the CDR3. Per the germline V gene, CDR1 is SGHTA and CDR2 is FQGNSA. V dropped 5 bases and J dropped 6 bases, with 19 bases sitting between them. The CDR3 coding sequence is TGTGCCAGCAGCAACGAACTGGGCTTCTTGGCCGGGGAGCTGTTTTTT. Translation: CASSNELGFLAGELFF.

The chain uses TRBV7-8 and TRBJ2-1, with D unresolved. CDR3 size: 15 residues. The germline gives CDR1 SGHVS, CDR2 FQNEAQ. With 2 bases removed from V and 0 bases from J, the gap between germline ends came to 8 bases. This CDR3 reads CASSLQVYSYNEQFF. The DNA of the CDR3 is TGTGCCAGCAGCTTACAGGTTTACTCCTACAATGAGCAGTTCTTC.

This chain links TRBV12-3 or TRBV12-4 with TRBJ2-7; 11 bases line up with TRBD1. This CDR3 comprises 15 residues. V lost 3 bases, J lost 1 base, and 2 bases stayed unmatched. The CDR3 reads CASSFGTGGSYEQYF. The CDR3 DNA reads TGTGCCAGCAGTTTCGGGACAGGGGGTTCCTACGAGCAGTACTTC.

The V call is TRBV20-1, the J call TRBJ2-5, with unresolved D. Trimming shortened V by 1 base and J by 5 bases, and 11 bases separated the two germline ends. This CDR3 region has 13 residues. Germline V CDR1 and CDR2: DFQATT, SNEGSKA (reference sequence). The CDR3 protein is CSARGWSGETQYF. The CDR3 DNA sequence: TGCAGTGCTAGAGGGTGGAGTGGGGAGACCCAGTACTTC.

This clonotype was counted only a few times. V usage is TRBV6-1 and J usage is TRBJ2-7; 7 bases are a match to TRBD1. The V and J ends lost 5 bases and 4 bases, in that order; junction bases with no gene match: 11. Germline CDR1 reads MNHNS; CDR2 reads SASEGT. The CDR3 has 15 residues. The CDR3 bases are TGTGCCAGCAGTCCCCTCACCAGACAGGGTTACGAGCAGTACGTC. Residues: CASSPLTRQGYEQYV.

This chain joins TRBV20-1 and TRBJ2-1; D gene unclear. V was clipped by 3 bases and J by 5 bases, with 17 bases between them. The CDR3 covers 15 residues. CDR1 is DFQATT, CDR2 SNEGSKA, per germline (reference sequence). This CDR3 is CSASVGFSLNNEQFF. Here the CDR3 DNA reads TGCAGTGCTAGTGTTGGGTTTAGTCTGAACAATGAGCAGTTCTTC.

This clonotype was observed at least ten times. V usage is TRBV29-1 and J usage is TRBJ2-5; maybe TRBD1 (5 bases). Germline V gives CDR1 SQVTM, CDR2 ANQGSEA. Between the trimmed V and J ends, which lost 1 base and 4 bases, there was a span of 13 bases. CDR3 length: 14 residues. The CDR3 reads CSVEGAGPGETQYF. For the CDR3, the DNA is TGCAGCGTTGAAGGCGCAGGGCCCGGAGAGACCCAGTACTTC.

The CDR3 DNA is TGCAGTGCTAGGCTCGCGGGGGCCCCGAACACCGGGGAGCTGTTTTTT. Translated, it gives CSARLAGAPNTGELFF. The chain recombines TRBV20-1 with TRBJ2-2; a weak D match, TRBD2 (7 bases). Germline CDR1 is DFQATT and CDR2 is SNEGSKA (reference sequence). The CDR3 sequence is 16 residues long. The ends were cut back, 3 bases at V and 0 bases at J, with 14 bases in the middle.

This chain joins TRBV20-1 and TRBJ1-3; no reliable D call. Germline loops: CDR1 DFQATT, CDR2 SNEGSKA (reference sequence). This CDR3 has 14 residues. V was pared by 3 bases and J by 0 bases, with 9 bases between. The CDR3 is CSARSSISGNTIYF. The CDR3 DNA follows: TGCAGTGCTAGGAGCTCAATCTCTGGAAACACCATATATTTT.

This sequence joins TRBV20-1 and TRBJ2-7, with D hard to call. The CDR3 sequence is 13 residues long. CDR1 DFQATT and CDR2 SNEGSKA come from the germline V gene (reference sequence). V shed 0 bases and J shed 3 bases, with 9 bases lying between them. The CDR3 DNA is TGCAGTGCTAGAGACTATAATGACTACGAGCAGTACTTC. This codes for CSARDYNDYEQYF.

A few counts support this clonotype. The CDR3 loop is CASSQDFGGGETQYF. The DNA for the CDR3 is TGCGCCAGCAGCCAAGATTTCGGGGGTGGAGAGACCCAGTACTTC. The chain has TRBV4-3 and TRBJ2-5; weak D call: TRBD2 (6 bases). Per germline, CDR1 LGHNA and CDR2 YSLEER. Trimming took 0 bases from V and 4 from J, leaving 12 bases between them. The CDR3 loop spans 15 amino acids.

This chain uses TRBV6-2 or TRBV6-3 with TRBJ2-7; D is unclear. V was shortened by 2 bases and J by 3 bases, with 17 bases between the two germline ends. The CDR3 loop spans 16 amino acids. Per germline, CDR1 MNHEY and CDR2 SVGEGT. The CDR3 here is CASSYGPQPNFYEQYF. Here the CDR3 DNA reads TGTGCCAGCAGTTACGGTCCTCAACCGAACTTCTACGAGCAGTACTTC.

Ten or more counts support this clonotype. The gene calls are TRBV4-1 and TRBJ2-1, with 11 bases aligning to TRBD1. The germline V gene has CDR1 MGHRA and CDR2 YSYEKL. The CDR3 sequence is 15 residues long. V lost 4 bases, J lost 6 bases, and 5 bases stayed unmatched. CDR3 DNA sequence: TGCGCCAGCAGCCTCGGCGGGACAGGGGGCAATGAGCAGTTCTTC. Amino acid sequence: CASSLGGTGGNEQFF.

The chain couples TRBV2 to TRBJ1-2; perhaps TRBD1 as D (5 bases). This CDR3 spans 14 amino acids. Germline V CDR1 and CDR2: SNHLY, FYNNEI. V was shortened by 4 bases and J by 3 bases, with 12 bases between the two germline ends. This chain's CDR3 is CASSVGGVDYGYTF. In nucleotides, the CDR3 is TGTGCCAGCAGTGTCGGGGGGGTTGACTATGGCTACACCTTC.

The chain carries TRBV24-1 and TRBJ2-2; D remains unclear. The germline V gene encodes CDR1 KGHDR and CDR2 SFDVKD. V dropped 10 bases and J dropped 6 bases, with 14 bases sitting between them. This CDR3 is 13 amino acids long. CDR3 residues: CATSQQVPGELFF. In DNA, the CDR3 is TGTGCCACGTCCCAACAAGTCCCCGGGGAGCTGTTTTTT.

The chain couples TRBV29-1 to TRBJ1-4; D unresolved. The CDR3 consists of 13 residues. Germline V lookup: CDR1 SQVTM, CDR2 ANQGSEA. Trimming removed 7 bases at V and 0 bases at J, with 9 bases between. The CDR3 spells CSGYSSTNEKLFF. In DNA, the CDR3 is TGCAGCGGCTACAGTTCAACTAATGAAAAACTGTTTTTT.

The V call is TRBV9, the J call TRBJ1-1; D uncertain. V lost 1 base and J lost 4, with 14 bases in between. Germline CDR1 SGDLS, CDR2 YYNGEE. This CDR3 region has 15 residues. The CDR3 DNA follows: TGTGCCAGCAGCGTAATCCCGAGGATTGGCACTGAAGCTTTCTTT. Amino acid sequence: CASSVIPRIGTEAFF.

This clonotype was seen only a few times. The CDR3 loop is CASTPGYSNQPQHF. The CDR3 DNA is TGTGCCAGCACCCCTGGGTATAGCAATCAGCCCCAGCATTTT. This rearrangement joins TRBV12-3 or TRBV12-4 to TRBJ1-5; D is unclear. V gave up 7 bases and J gave up 0 bases, with 10 bases separating them. The CDR3 length is 14 residues.

This clonotype was seen repeatedly, ten times or more. This sequence joins TRBV28 and TRBJ2-7, with 9 bases matching TRBD1. The V gene's germline CDR1 is MDHEN and CDR2 SYDVKM. Trimming took 6 bases from V and 6 from J; bases not matched to a gene: 9. This CDR3 contains 14 residues. The chain's CDR3 is CASSNPGQGSEQYV. CDR3 bases: TGTGCCAGCAGCAACCCGGGACAGGGAAGCGAGCAGTACGTC.

The genes are TRBV18 and TRBJ2-5, with 14 bases that match TRBD2. The CDR3 contains 16 residues. J lost 2 bases, V lost 3 bases, and 2 bases had no gene match. Germline lookup yields CDR1 KGHSH and CDR2 LQKENI. The CDR3 protein is CASSPGLAGDQETQYF. Written as DNA, the CDR3 is TGTGCCAGCTCACCGGGACTAGCGGGGGATCAAGAGACCCAGTACTTC.

This clonotype was seen a single time. The chain uses TRBV24-1 and TRBJ2-3, with D unresolved. Trimming took off 7 bases at V and 1 base at J, with 11 bases between the two ends. The germline gives CDR1 KGHDR, CDR2 SFDVKD. This CDR3 contains 14 residues. The CDR3 sequence: CATSAPRGTDTQYF. In DNA, the CDR3 is TGTGCCACCAGCGCCCCCAGAGGCACAGATACGCAGTATTTT.

For this clonotype: A much more abundant neighbour one base away suggests this may be a read error. The chain combines TRBV5-5 with TRBJ1-5; the D is unclear. Between the trimmed V and J ends, which lost 4 bases and 7 bases, there was a span of 9 bases. Germline V lookup: CDR1 SGHKS, CDR2 YYEKEE (reference sequence). CDR3 length: 12 amino acids. This CDR3 reads CASSHVGQPQHF. DNA for the CDR3: TGTGCCAGCAGCCATGTTGGGCAGCCCCAGCATTTT.

This clonotype was observed a handful of times. This chain joins TRBV6-5 and TRBJ1-5; tentatively, D is TRBD1 (5 bases). V was clipped by 0 bases and J by 3 bases, with 18 bases between them. Germline assignment: CDR1 MNHEY and CDR2 SVGAGI. The CDR3 totals 18 residues. This chain's CDR3 is CASSYSGRGNRPNQPQHF. CDR3 coding DNA: TGTGCCAGCAGTTACTCGGGACGGGGAAATCGCCCCAATCAGCCCCAGCATTTT.

The rearrangement links TRBV6-1 to TRBJ1-1, with TRBD1 identical over 7 bases. The CDR3 runs to 15 residues. J was trimmed by 1 base and V by 6 bases; bases with no gene match: 8. CDR1 and CDR2 (germline): MNHNS, SASEGT. In DNA form, the CDR3 reads TGTGCCAGCAGCTTTAACAGGGGCCAGAACACTGAAGCTTTCTTT. Encoded protein: CASSFNRGQNTEAFF.

The J gene is TRBJ2-7, the V gene TRBV5-1, with 12 bases lining up with TRBD1. Germline V gene lookup returns CDR1 SGHRS and CDR2 YFSETQ. V trimming: 4 bases; J trimming: 4 bases; junction bases outside the gene matches: 6. This CDR3 comprises 15 residues. This CDR3 reads CASSPWDRGRYEQYV. The CDR3 DNA is TGCGCCAGCAGCCCCTGGGACAGGGGGCGGTACGAGCAGTACGTC.

This clonotype was seen more than once but under ten times. The CDR3 coding sequence is TGTGCCAGCAGTTACTTCGGGGGGGGAGATACGCAGTATTTT. It encodes CASSYFGGGDTQYF. This chain uses TRBV6-5 with TRBJ2-3, with 8 nucleotides matching TRBD2. V shed 1 base and J 5 bases; nucleotides not matched to a gene: 2. Germline CDR1 reads MNHEY; CDR2 reads SVGAGI. This CDR3 is built from 14 residues.

The chain couples TRBV12-3 or TRBV12-4 to TRBJ2-4; 9 positions match TRBD1. The CDR3 has 15 amino acids. Losses at the gene ends were 7 bases for V and 7 bases for J; bases not matched to a gene: 11. CDR3 coding DNA: TGTGCCAGCATTAGTGGAGTAGACAGGGGGAACATTCAGTACTTC. Encoded protein: CASISGVDRGNIQYF.

The chain employs TRBV5-1 and TRBJ2-5, with a tentative D call TRBD1 (6 bases). Germline V gives CDR1 SGHRS, CDR2 YFSETQ. V lost 4 bases, J lost 5 bases, and 12 bases lay in between. This CDR3 spans 13 amino acids. CDR3 sequence: CASSLTGPETQYF. The CDR3 nucleotides read TGCGCCAGCAGCCTAACAGGGCCCGAGACCCAGTACTTC.

This clonotype was counted at least ten times. J is TRBJ2-2 and V is TRBV6-1, with unresolved D. The CDR3 is 13 amino acids. CDR1 MNHNS and CDR2 SASEGT come from the germline V gene. V dropped 5 bases and J dropped 4 bases, with 8 bases sitting between them. The CDR3 DNA sequence: TGTGCCAGCAGTCGGAGTGGCACCGGGGAGCTGTTTTTT. This sequence encodes CASSRSGTGELFF.